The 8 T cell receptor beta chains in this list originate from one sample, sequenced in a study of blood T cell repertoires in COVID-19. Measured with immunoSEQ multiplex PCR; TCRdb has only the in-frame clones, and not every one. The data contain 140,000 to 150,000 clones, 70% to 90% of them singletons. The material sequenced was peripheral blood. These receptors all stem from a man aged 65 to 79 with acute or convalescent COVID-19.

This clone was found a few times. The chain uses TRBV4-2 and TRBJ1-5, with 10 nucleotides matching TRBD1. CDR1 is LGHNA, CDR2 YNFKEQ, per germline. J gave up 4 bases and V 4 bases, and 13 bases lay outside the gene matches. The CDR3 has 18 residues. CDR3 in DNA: TGTGCCAGCAGCCCCCGGGACAGGGGTTCTTCGTGGAATCAGCCCCAGCATTTT. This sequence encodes CASSPRDRGSSWNQPQHF.

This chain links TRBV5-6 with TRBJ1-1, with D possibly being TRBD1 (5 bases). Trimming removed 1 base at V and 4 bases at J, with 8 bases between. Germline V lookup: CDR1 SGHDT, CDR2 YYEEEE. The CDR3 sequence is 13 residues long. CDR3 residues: CASSLPQGTEAFF. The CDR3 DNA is TGTGCCAGCAGCTTGCCCCAGGGCACTGAAGCTTTCTTT.

The CDR3 region has the DNA TGTGCCAGCAGTGAGAGCGGCAGGGGGATGAACACTGAAGCTTTCTTT. Its translation is CASSESGRGMNTEAFF. The rearrangement links TRBV25-1 to TRBJ1-1; TRBD1 matches at 7 bases. This CDR3 has 16 residues. Unmatched junction bases numbered 7, after V lost 3 bases and J lost 0 bases. Germline V gene data show CDR1 as MGHDK and CDR2 as SYGVNS.

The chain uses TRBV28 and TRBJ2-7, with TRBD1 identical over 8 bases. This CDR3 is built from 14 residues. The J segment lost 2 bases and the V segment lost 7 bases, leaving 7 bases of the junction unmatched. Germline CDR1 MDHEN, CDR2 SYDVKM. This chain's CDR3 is CASTGQGHTYEQYF. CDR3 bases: TGTGCCAGCACCGGACAGGGACACACCTACGAGCAGTACTTC. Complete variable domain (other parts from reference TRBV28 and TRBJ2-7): DVKVTQSSRYLVKRTGEKVFLECVQDMDHENMFWYRQDPGLGLRLIYFSYDVKMKEKGDIPEGYSVSREKKERFSLILESASTNQTSMYLCASTGQGHTYEQYFGPGTRLTVT.

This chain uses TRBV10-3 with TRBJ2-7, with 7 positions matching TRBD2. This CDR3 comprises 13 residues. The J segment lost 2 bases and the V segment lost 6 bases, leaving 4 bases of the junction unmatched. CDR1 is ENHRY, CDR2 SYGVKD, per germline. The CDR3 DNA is TGTGCCATCAGCGCTAGCGGACCCTACGAGCAGTACTTC. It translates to CAISASGPYEQYF.

CDR3 residues: CASSLDSVEQFF. The CDR3 nucleotides are TGTGCCAGCAGCTTGGATAGCGTCGAGCAGTTCTTC. V gene TRBV5-4 combines with J gene TRBJ2-1; D might be TRBD2 (5 bases). The CDR3 sequence is 12 residues long. V was cut by 0 bases and J by 10 bases, with 8 bases left in between. Germline V CDR1 and CDR2: SGHNT, YYREEE (reference sequence).

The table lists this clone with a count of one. The CDR3 protein is CASSSTGLLDTGELFF. The CDR3 DNA reads as TGTGCCAGCAGCTCCACGGGACTCCTTGACACCGGGGAGCTGTTTTTT. The chain uses TRBV5-4 and TRBJ2-2; possible D gene TRBD2, 6 bases. The V gene lost 3 bases and the J gene lost 3 bases, with 15 bases spanning the gap. The CDR3 length is 16 residues. From germline, CDR1 is SGHNT and CDR2 YYREEE (reference sequence).

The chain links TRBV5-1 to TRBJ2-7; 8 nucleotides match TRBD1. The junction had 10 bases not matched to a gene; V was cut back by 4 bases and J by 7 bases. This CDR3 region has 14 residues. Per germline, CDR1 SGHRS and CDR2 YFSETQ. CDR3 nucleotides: TGCGCCAGCAGCCCGGGGACAGGCCGGTGGGAGCAGTACTTC. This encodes CASSPGTGRWEQYF.